Below, 4 T cell receptor beta chains from the same sample are listed, as sequenced in a study of T-cell memory formation after mild COVID-19. TCRdb ran MiXCR on the 5' RACE reads and lists one entry per CDR3 protein. The profile shows 550,000 to 600,000 distinct CDR3 sequences, 17% of them singletons. Sequenced sample: PBMCs or a T cell subset sorted from them (not recorded which). These TCRs come from an adult woman who had mild COVID-19 (a few samples of this study predate the infection). Cell type and time point are not known.

The sample holds many counts of this clonotype. The chain employs TRBV5-1 and TRBJ1-5; D unclear. V gave up 0 bases and J gave up 3 bases, with 4 bases separating them. CDR3 length equals 13 residues. Germline V lookup: CDR1 SGHRS, CDR2 YFSETQ. The CDR3 sequence: CASSLAPNQPQHF. CDR3 sequence (DNA): TGCGCCAGCAGCTTGGCCCCCAATCAGCCCCAGCATTTT.

This clonotype was found a few times. The chain has TRBV23-1 and TRBJ1-6, with D possibly matching TRBD1 (6 bases). TRBV23-1 belongs to the ORF category, with a function that is uncertain. The CDR3 contains 14 residues. Between the trimmed V and J ends, which lost 2 bases and 6 bases, there was a span of 8 bases. The CDR3 spells CASSQPGANSPLHF. In nucleotides, the CDR3 is TGCGCCAGCAGTCAACCGGGGGCTAATTCACCCCTCCACTTT.

The CDR3 protein is CASSLTPANTGELFF. CDR3 nucleotides: TGTGCCAGCAGCCTAACTCCCGCGAACACCGGGGAGCTGTTTTTT. This chain connects TRBV12-3 or TRBV12-4 to TRBJ2-2; D remains ambiguous. The V and J ends lost 6 bases and 0 bases respectively, with 11 bases between them. This CDR3 has 15 residues.

This clonotype was seen a few times. CDR3 sequence reads: CASSDDGNSPLHF. In DNA form, the CDR3 reads TGTGCCAGCAGTGACGACGGGAATTCACCCCTCCACTTT. The chain recombines TRBV6-4 with TRBJ1-6; D is unclear. Looked up from germline, CDR1 is MRHNA and CDR2 is SNTAGT. Trimming left V 2 bases short and J 7 bases short, with 6 bases between. The CDR3 runs to 13 residues.